Here is one TCR beta chain with its context. Its antigen remains unidentified. As to treatment: some 20 received Ad26.COV2.S at low or high dose, single or two shots; 5 received placebo; per-sample allocation not given. The investigators took samples on day 63 after the first vaccine or placebo injection. The vaccine delivered Wuhan-strain SARS-CoV-2 spike through an Ad26 vector. Assay: immunoSEQ multiplex PCR; the TCRdb copy retains only in-frame clones and omits some. Found here are about 350,000 clones, about 88% of them singletons; the top ten hold 6.4%. This sample is drawn from a study of Ad26.COV2.S vaccination and SARS-CoV-2 variants. Overall study context: Administration of Ad26.COV2.S was intramuscular, either once or twice 56 days apart.

Study results and limitations: Recipients of either vaccine or placebo displayed similar breadth of non-spike TCRs. Responses of T cells in total may have been underestimated by the TCR breadth and depth analyses.

This CDR3 region has 14 residues. Trimming took off 4 bases at V and 5 bases at J, with 11 bases between the two ends. Germline V gives CDR1 MNHNY, CDR2 SVGAGI (reference sequence). Sample: peripheral blood, taken in a trial of Ad26.COV2.S vaccine versus placebo. This receptor was identified in a person aged 18-65 years who received the Ad26.COV2.S COVID-19 vaccine or a placebo. This rearrangement joins TRBV6-6 to TRBJ2-2; D may be TRBD2 (6 bases). CDR3 loop: CASSSGGSTGELFF. CDR3 nucleotide sequence: TGTGCCAGCAGTTCCGGGGGTTCGACCGGGGAGCTGTTTTTT.